A selection of T cell receptor beta chains follows, all from one sample in a study of graft-versus-host responses after intestinal transplantation. Profiled with immunoSEQ multiplex PCR; TCRdb holds only in-frame clones, not every one. The sample records some 69,000 clones, over 85% being singletons. The source material was bone marrow, sampled 734 days after intestinal transplantation. The receptor set was obtained from a human patient who received an intestinal transplant, so some T cells may come from the graft donor. The CDR3 runs from the conserved cysteine through the conserved F or W. Each record gives: V gene, CDR3 length, D gene, J gene, CDR3 protein. A D gene is named only where the DNA matches it firmly.

TRBV11-3	14	.	TRBJ2-6	CASSRDPGANVLTF
TRBV5-1	14	TRBD2	TRBJ2-7	CASSGLAGRNEQYF
TRBV6-6	16	.	TRBJ1-2	CASSSHSLGGGYGYTF
TRBV7-6	11	.	TRBJ2-1	CASSGKLGQFF
TRBV2	16	.	TRBJ2-7	CASSYSSGTLMGEQYF
TRBV19	15	.	TRBJ2-1	CASRDPQSSYNEQFF
TRBV19	18	.	TRBJ2-4	CASSSTPAGSLAKNIQYF
TRBV11-2	13	TRBD1	TRBJ2-7	CASRPDRVREQYF
TRBV5-4	15	TRBD2	TRBJ2-7	CASRSLAGGLGEQYF
TRBV12-5	15	TRBD2	TRBJ2-7	CASGTGTSGKYEQYF
TRBV5-1	14	.	TRBJ1-1	CASSPQATNTEAFF
TRBV6-6	15	TRBD1	TRBJ2-1	CASSEMTGPNNEQFF
TRBV29-1	15	.	TRBJ2-5	CSVEDSWGGGETQYF
TRBV28	14	.	TRBJ2-4	CASSLAEAKNIQYF
TRBV4-1	13	.	TRBJ2-1	CASSQEVYHEQFF
TRBV25-1	14	.	TRBJ1-5	CASSEWPGNQPQHF